The 2 T cell receptor beta chains below were found in one sample sequenced in a study of PD-1 blockade in classical Hodgkin lymphoma. Each of the patients experienced relapse following autologous stem cell transplantation, and their brentuximab vedotin exposure differed. The protocol was immunoSEQ multiplex PCR, while the TCRdb copy is restricted to in-frame clones and leaves out a portion. The sample shows 30,000 to 45,000 clones, 69% of them seen only once. Sequencing was performed on peripheral blood mononuclear cells (PBMCs), taken before the second cycle of nivolumab. Every receptor here comes from a human donor with classical Hodgkin lymphoma.

The V and J genes are TRBV10-3 and TRBJ1-5, with a tentative D call TRBD1 (5 bases). Per the germline V gene, CDR1 is ENHRY and CDR2 is SYGVKD. The CDR3 runs 13 residues. V gave up 10 bases and J gave up 4 bases, with 14 bases separating them. In DNA, the CDR3 is TGTGCCAGCGGGGGGATATCAAATCAGCCCCAGCATTTT. Translating it yields CASGGISNQPQHF.

V is TRBV11-3 and J is TRBJ2-1, with 9 bases fitting TRBD2. The CDR3 totals 15 residues. The trim removed 1 base at V and 6 bases at J, leaving 4 bases unmatched. Germline V gene data show CDR1 as SGHNT and CDR2 as YENEEA. The CDR3, as DNA: TGTGCCAGCAGCTTAGGGACTAGCGTGGGCAATGAGCAGTTCTTC. Translated, it gives CASSLGTSVGNEQFF.